A single sample is the source of the 8 T cell receptor beta chains below, sequenced in a study of vaccination effects on CD4 cells after COVID-19. These receptors have no identified antigens. Sequencing was performed with immunoSEQ multiplex PCR; in TCRdb, only in-frame clones are kept and a portion is missing. The sample lists about 16,000 clones; about 78% were seen once. Viral peptide pools were used in the ViraFEST assay to expand antigen-specific CD4+ T cells, and sequencing came afterward. Once cultured for roughly 10 days, the cells underwent separation to obtain CD4+ T cells. Participants completed two doses of the BNT162b2 or mRNA-1273 vaccine. The sequenced sample was CD4+ T cells from PBMCs cultured with HCoV-NL63 spike peptides, obtained after COVID-19 vaccination. The receptors stem from a human donor who received a COVID-19 vaccine.

This sequence joins TRBV3-1 (or the pseudogene TRBV3-2) and TRBJ2-7, with 7 bases matching TRBD2. V was pared by 1 base and J by 6 bases, with 3 bases of the junction left unmatched. Germline lookup yields CDR1 LGHDT and CDR2 YNNKEL (reference sequence). This CDR3 has 13 amino acids. CDR3 sequence reads: CASSQGEGREQYF. For the CDR3, the DNA is TGTGCCAGCAGCCAAGGGGAGGGGCGCGAGCAGTACTTC.

This clone has only one observation. The V call is TRBV7-9, the J call TRBJ1-2; 11 nucleotides line up with TRBD1. Unmatched junction bases numbered 6, after V lost 7 bases and J lost 8 bases. Germline CDR1 SEHNR, CDR2 FQNEAQ (reference sequence). This CDR3 spans 13 amino acids. CDR3 loop: CASNRGQGGGYTF. As DNA, the CDR3 is TGTGCCAGCAACCGGGGACAGGGGGGCGGCTACACCTTC.

The V gene is TRBV6-5, the J gene TRBJ1-1; weak D call: TRBD1 (5 bases). The CDR3 contains 14 residues. The germline gives CDR1 MNHEY, CDR2 SVGAGI. V lost 6 bases, J lost 0 bases, and 11 bases lay in between. The CDR3 loop reads CASRAGSMNTEAFF. The CDR3 bases are TGTGCCAGCAGGGCAGGGAGCATGAACACTGAAGCTTTCTTT.

This sequence joins TRBV6-2 or TRBV6-3 and TRBJ2-3; D may match TRBD1 or TRBD2 (6 bases each). The V and J ends lost 8 bases and 6 bases respectively, with 24 bases between them. CDR3 size: 16 residues. Germline V CDR1 and CDR2: MNHEY, SVGEGT. In nucleotides, the CDR3 is TGTGCCAGCTGCCCTCTGCCGGGGGCCCTCCCGGATACGCAGTATTTT. Amino acids: CASCPLPGALPDTQYF.

This clone occurred once. The chain uses TRBV30 and TRBJ2-7; possible D gene TRBD2, 5 bases. In germline, CDR1 is GTSNPN, CDR2 SVGIG (reference sequence). V lost 4 bases and J 4 bases, leaving 17 bases between the germline ends. CDR3 length equals 14 residues. The CDR3 loop reads CAWNPPGSQYEQYF. The CDR3 nucleotides are TGTGCCTGGAACCCCCCGGGGAGTCAGTACGAGCAGTACTTC.

The V gene is TRBV23-1, the J gene TRBJ2-7; a possible D gene is TRBD2 (6 bases). TRBV23-1 is annotated as an ORF whose role is uncertain. The CDR3 covers 14 residues. With 3 bases removed from V and 3 bases from J, the gap between germline ends came to 12 bases. The CDR3 sequence is CASSQGAGFYEQYF. The CDR3, as DNA: TGCGCCAGCAGTCAGGGCGCGGGGTTCTACGAGCAGTACTTC.

The chain recombines TRBV2 with TRBJ2-7; possibly TRBD2 for D (5 bases). CDR1 and CDR2 (germline): SNHLY, FYNNEI. V dropped 0 bases and J dropped 5 bases, with 11 bases sitting between them. This CDR3 contains 14 residues. The CDR3 region has the DNA TGTGCCAGCAGTGAAGCGCGGGCCCAACACGAGCAGTACTTC. This sequence encodes CASSEARAQHEQYF.

This clone was observed a few times. The chain joins TRBV5-4 to TRBJ1-5; 10 nucleotides agree with TRBD1. The CDR3 length is 15 residues. With 4 bases clipped from V and 3 bases from J, the junction kept 4 bases outside the gene matches. Germline V gene data show CDR1 as SGHNT and CDR2 as YYREEE (reference sequence). CDR3 DNA sequence: TGTGCCAGCAGCCCGGGACAGGGGACCAATCAGCCCCAGCATTTT. Residues: CASSPGQGTNQPQHF.